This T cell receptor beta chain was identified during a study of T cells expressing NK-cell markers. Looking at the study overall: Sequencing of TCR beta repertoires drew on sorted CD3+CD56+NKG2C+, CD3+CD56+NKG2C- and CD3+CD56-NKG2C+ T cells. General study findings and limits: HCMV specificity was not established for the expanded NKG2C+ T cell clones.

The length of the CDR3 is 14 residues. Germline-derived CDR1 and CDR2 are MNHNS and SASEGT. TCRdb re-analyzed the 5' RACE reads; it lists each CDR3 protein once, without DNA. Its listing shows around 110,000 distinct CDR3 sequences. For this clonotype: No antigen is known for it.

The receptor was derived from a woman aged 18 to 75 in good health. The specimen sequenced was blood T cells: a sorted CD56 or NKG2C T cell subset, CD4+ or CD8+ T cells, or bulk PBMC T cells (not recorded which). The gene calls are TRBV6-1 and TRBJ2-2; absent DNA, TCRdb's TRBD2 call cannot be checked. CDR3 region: CASSPWEGTGELFF.